This T cell receptor beta chain emerged from a study of shared clonotypes between healthy human individuals. Study conclusions and caveats: In having few donors, the study represented limited genetic and exposure-history diversity. Estimated richness values were generally larger in naive subsets than in memory subsets.

A note on this clone: The antigen remains undetermined.

The assay ran at deep level. TCRdb's table, derived via immunoSEQ multiplex PCR, lists solely in-frame clones and lacks some. The repertoire holds about 680,000 clones, 60% to 75% seen once, with roughly 2% in the top ten. Splitting the CD4+ cells yielded a CD45RA+ naive subset and a CD45RA-negative memory subset. The TCR originated in a young woman in good health. The sample was memory CD4+ T cells sorted from blood. Subset reported: CD45RA-negative fraction.

CDR3: CASTWGLAKKETQYF. DNA of the CDR3: TGCGCCAGCACTTGGGGACTAGCGAAAAAAGAGACCCAGTACTTC. The chain couples TRBV5-1 to TRBJ2-5, with 10 bases matching TRBD2. This CDR3 region has 15 residues. V was clipped by 6 bases and J by 3 bases; unmatched bases: 8. Germline V gives CDR1 SGHRS, CDR2 YFSETQ.